These 23 T cell receptor beta chains were all obtained from the same sample, sequenced in a study of cytomegalovirus exposure and HLA in healthy donors. Primers: 60 Vbeta forward and 13 Jbeta reverse. The repertoire was sequenced with immunoSEQ multiplex PCR; TCRdb's copy has only in-frame clones and lacks some. Here the sample spans more than 100,000 clones, 60% to 80% being singletons. Material for sequencing was PBMCs. All receptors come from a man in his fifties or sixties in good health and CMV-seropositive.

The genes are TRBV7-9 and TRBJ1-5; D gene uncertain. Trimming cost V 7 bases and J 0 bases, with 10 bases left between them. The CDR3 has 14 amino acids. CDR1 is SEHNR, CDR2 FQNEAQ, per germline (reference sequence). CDR3 nucleotides: TGTGCCAGCACCTCGGGAGTTAGCAATCAGCCCCAGCATTTT. Its protein is CASTSGVSNQPQHF.

In this sample, this clone turned up a few times. The genes are TRBV5-4 and TRBJ2-1, with 8 bases identical to TRBD1. Germline lookup yields CDR1 SGHNT and CDR2 YYREEE (reference sequence). Trimming cost V 2 bases and J 10 bases; bases outside gene matches: 8. The CDR3 consists of 14 residues. Here the CDR3 DNA reads TGTGCCAGCAGCTTCGGACAGGGAGGAAGGGAGCAGTTCTTC. Protein: CASSFGQGGREQFF.

V gene TRBV5-5 combines with J gene TRBJ1-2; a weak D match, TRBD1 (6 bases). V lost 6 bases and J lost 4, with 19 bases in between. The length of the CDR3 is 15 residues. Per germline, CDR1 SGHKS and CDR2 YYEKEE (reference sequence). The CDR3 bases are TGTGCCAGCATCCTGGCTCCCGGGACAACCTATGGCTACACCTTC. This codes for CASILAPGTTYGYTF. The whole variable domain, remainder taken from reference TRBV5-5 and TRBJ1-2, is DAGVTQSPTHLIKTRGQQVTLRCSPISGHKSVSWYQQVLGQGPQFIFQYYEKEERGRGNFPDRFSARQFPNYSSELNVNALLLGDSALYLCASILAPGTTYGYTFGSGTRLTVV.

The chain couples TRBV5-1 to TRBJ2-5; possibly TRBD2 for D (5 bases). V dropped 4 bases and J dropped 7 bases, with 14 bases sitting between them. CDR1 and CDR2 (germline): SGHRS, YFSETQ. This CDR3 region has 13 residues. In nucleotides, the CDR3 is TGCGCCAGCAGCCACTGGAACGAGGGGACCCAGTACTTC. The encoded protein is CASSHWNEGTQYF.

This clone was picked up one time. The chain links TRBV29-1 to TRBJ2-5, with D tentatively TRBD2 (7 bases). The CDR3 sequence is 12 residues long. The V gene's germline CDR1 is SQVTM and CDR2 ANQGSEA. The germline V and J ends were trimmed by 7 bases and 4 bases, with 13 bases remaining between them. The CDR3 region has the DNA TGCAGCGGCGGGGGCCTTCCAGAGACCCAGTACTTC. Translating gives CSGGGLPETQYF.

In its sample, this clone was seen a few times. The chain links TRBV29-1 to TRBJ2-2; D ambiguous. Germline V gene lookup returns CDR1 SQVTM and CDR2 ANQGSEA. V lost 7 bases and J lost 3, with 6 bases in between. This CDR3 has 11 residues. This CDR3 is CSALDTGELFF. CDR3 nucleotides: TGCAGCGCCCTCGACACCGGGGAGCTGTTTTTT.

This clone was counted a single time. In DNA form, the CDR3 reads TGTGCCAGTAGTCTCGGGGGGACCGCAACTAATGAAAAACTGTTTTTT. Encoded protein: CASSLGGTATNEKLFF. The V gene is TRBV19, the J gene TRBJ1-4; maybe TRBD1 (5 bases). V lost 5 bases, J lost 0 bases, and 13 bases lay in between. This CDR3 is 16 amino acids long. Germline V gene data show CDR1 as LNHDA and CDR2 as SQIVND (reference sequence).

The rearrangement uses TRBV5-1 and TRBJ1-1; D gene unclear. The CDR3 is 15 residues long. Per the germline V gene, CDR1 is SGHRS and CDR2 is YFSETQ. Between the trimmed V and J ends, which lost 4 bases and 1 base, there was a span of 14 bases. CDR3 in amino acids: CASSPREGANTEAFF. In DNA, the CDR3 is TGCGCCAGCAGCCCCCGGGAGGGCGCGAACACTGAAGCTTTCTTT.

This rearrangement joins TRBV15 to TRBJ2-3, with D perhaps TRBD2 (6 bases). Germline-derived CDR1 and CDR2 are LNHNV and YYDKDF (reference sequence). The CDR3 extends over 17 amino acids. Trimming shortened V by 0 bases and J by 4 bases, and 17 bases separated the two germline ends. The CDR3 coding sequence is TGTGCCACCAGCAGAGAGAAGGGGCGCGGGAAAGCAGATACGCAGTATTTT. Its protein is CATSREKGRGKADTQYF.

The chain combines TRBV6-1 with TRBJ2-3; possibly TRBD2 for D (5 bases). Germline assignment: CDR1 MNHNS and CDR2 SASEGT. The CDR3 covers 12 residues. Between the trimmed V and J ends, which lost 7 bases and 9 bases, there was a span of 14 bases. The CDR3 nucleotides are TGTGCCAGCACCCTACGGCCGGGGACGCAGTATTTT. It encodes CASTLRPGTQYF.

This clone has only a few counts. J is TRBJ2-7 and V is TRBV12-5; 8 bases align to TRBD1. CDR3 length equals 17 residues. CDR1 and CDR2 from the germline V gene are LGHNT and FRNRAP. The J segment lost 2 bases and the V segment lost 5 bases, leaving 14 bases of the junction unmatched. CDR3 nucleotides: TGTGCTAGTGGTCCTCCTGCCCCGGGACAGGAGACCTACGAGCAGTACTTC. It encodes CASGPPAPGQETYEQYF.

This clone appeared once. This chain links TRBV6-1 with TRBJ1-6; TRBD1 matches at 7 bases. Germline lookup yields CDR1 MNHNS and CDR2 SASEGT. This CDR3 comprises 13 residues. V gave up 11 bases and J gave up 11 bases; unmatched junction bases: 12. DNA for the CDR3: TGTGCCCTTCGCCGGACAGGAGTGGCACCCCTCCACTTT. This encodes CALRRTGVAPLHF.

This clone was seen only a few times. The rearrangement joins TRBV11-3 to TRBJ2-3, with 13 nucleotides matching TRBD2. CDR1 and CDR2 (germline): SGHNT, YENEEA. V was pared by 8 bases and J by 2 bases, with 1 base of the junction left unmatched. CDR3 length: 14 amino acids. The CDR3 region has the DNA TGTGCCAGCGGGACTAGCGGGACCACAGATACGCAGTATTTT. It translates to CASGTSGTTDTQYF.

The chain is built from TRBV5-4 and TRBJ2-7; D is possibly TRBD1 (6 bases). The germline V gene has CDR1 SGHNT and CDR2 YYREEE (reference sequence). Trimming stripped 5 bases from V and 2 bases from J, with 17 bases between. This CDR3 has 15 amino acids. The CDR3 reads CASSPAPGAPYEQYF. In DNA, the CDR3 is TGTGCCAGCAGTCCAGCCCCAGGGGCCCCCTACGAGCAGTACTTC.

The V gene is TRBV6-1, the J gene TRBJ1-2, with TRBD1 identical over 7 bases. CDR1 MNHNS and CDR2 SASEGT come from the germline V gene. With 4 bases clipped from V and 0 bases from J, the junction kept 8 bases outside the gene matches. This CDR3 comprises 16 residues. This CDR3 reads CASSATGTASNYGYTF. The CDR3 DNA reads as TGTGCCAGCAGTGCTACCGGGACAGCTTCTAACTATGGCTACACCTTC.

This CDR3 reads CASTFDRGSYNEQFF. The DNA of the CDR3 is TGTGCCAGCACCTTTGACAGGGGTTCCTACAATGAGCAGTTCTTC. This chain links TRBV6-5 with TRBJ2-1, with 8 positions matching TRBD1. The V segment lost 7 bases and the J segment 1 base; nucleotides outside the gene matches: 6. The CDR3 spans 15 residues. The V gene's germline CDR1 is MNHEY and CDR2 SVGAGI.

The genes are TRBV6-5 and TRBJ1-1, with 7 bases lining up with TRBD1. Germline V gives CDR1 MNHEY, CDR2 SVGAGI. This CDR3 is built from 16 residues. V lost 4 bases and J lost 0; bases outside the gene matches: 8. CDR3 sequence reads: CASSSRQGVMNTEAFF. CDR3 DNA: TGTGCCAGCAGTTCAAGACAGGGAGTCATGAACACTGAAGCTTTCTTT.

The chain combines TRBV7-9 with TRBJ1-2; TRBD1 aligns across 7 bases. The CDR3 is 14 residues long. Losses at the gene ends were 5 bases for V and 2 bases for J; bases not matched to a gene: 5. The germline V gene has CDR1 SEHNR and CDR2 FQNEAQ (reference sequence). CDR3 amino acids: CASSAVTGNYGYTF. CDR3 DNA sequence: TGTGCCAGCAGCGCCGTGACAGGGAACTATGGCTACACCTTC. Together with reference TRBV7-9 and TRBJ1-2, the CDR3 gives the full variable domain: DTGVSQNPRHKITKRGQNVTFRCDPISEHNRLYWYRQTLGQGPEFLTYFQNEAQLEKSRLLSDRFSAERPKGSFSTLEIQRTEQGDSAMYLCASSAVTGNYGYTFGSGTRLTVV.

This sequence joins TRBV29-1 and TRBJ1-5, with TRBD1 matching over 8 bases. With V trimmed by 4 bases and J by 0 bases, 17 bases remained unmatched. The CDR3 runs to 19 residues. The germline CDR1 and CDR2 sequences are SQVTM and ANQGSEA. This CDR3 reads CSVGPFGTGPTYSNQPQHF. The CDR3 region has the DNA TGCAGCGTTGGCCCCTTTGGGACAGGCCCCACATATAGCAATCAGCCCCAGCATTTT.

This clone was seen a handful of times. J is TRBJ1-2 and V is TRBV27, with D tentatively TRBD1 (6 bases). Germline V gene sequence: CDR1 MNHEY, CDR2 SMNVEV (reference sequence). There are 13 residues in the CDR3. With 8 bases removed from V and 8 bases from J, the gap between germline ends came to 18 bases. CDR3 sequence (DNA): TGTGCCAGCCAGGGGCCTGCCAGGCGGGGCTACACCTTC. Protein sequence: CASQGPARRGYTF.

The table lists this clone with a few counts. The chain employs TRBV7-6 and TRBJ2-7, with 14 bases matching TRBD2. The germline gives CDR1 SGHVS, CDR2 FNYEAQ. The CDR3 length is 16 residues. Losses at the gene ends were 5 bases for V and 2 bases for J; bases not matched to a gene: 5. The CDR3 loop is CASSPGLAGGTYEQYF. The CDR3 coding sequence is TGTGCCAGCAGCCCTGGACTAGCGGGAGGTACCTACGAGCAGTACTTC.

There are a few counts of this clone. This chain uses TRBV18 with TRBJ2-5, with 13 bases aligning to TRBD2. The V gene end was trimmed by 6 bases and the J gene end by 5 bases; junction bases not matched to a gene: 12. This CDR3 has 17 residues. Germline CDR1 is KGHSH and CDR2 is LQKENI. The CDR3 coding sequence is TGTGCCAGCTCCCAACTAGCGGGAGGGCCGGGATCGGAGACCCAGTACTTC. Protein sequence: CASSQLAGGPGSETQYF.

Only a few counts were recorded for this clone. CDR3 region: CASSYEGLPWTEAFF. In DNA form, the CDR3 reads TGTGCCAGCAGTTACGAGGGCTTGCCGTGGACTGAAGCTTTCTTT. The genes are TRBV6-5 and TRBJ1-1; D unresolved. Germline V CDR1 and CDR2: MNHEY, SVGAGI. The CDR3 has 15 residues. V gave up 2 bases and J gave up 5 bases, with 15 bases separating them.